Listed below are T cell receptor beta chains from one sample, sequenced in a study of cytomegalovirus exposure and HLA in healthy donors. The data were produced by immunoSEQ multiplex PCR, yet TCRdb's version contains in-frame clones alone and is incomplete. This table has about 88,000 clones, about 96% appearing once. The sequencing sample was made of PBMCs. These TCRs come from a man aged 18 to 30 in good health and CMV-seronegative. The CDR3 runs from the conserved cysteine through the conserved F or W. The D gene is left open where the match is weak. Clone size appears in some rows only: once, few, many, or a class for an expanded clone.

>TRBJ2-1|TRBD2|.|TRBV9
TGTGCCAGCAGCCATAGACCTGTCACGGGAGGGCCCAAAAATGAGCAGTTCTTC
CASSHRPVTGGPKNEQFF
>TRBJ2-7|.|.|TRBV6-5
TGTGCCAGCTCCCGAGGGCCTGCCTACGAGCAGTACTTC
CASSRGPAYEQYF
>TRBJ2-1|TRBD2|.|TRBV10-3
TGTGCCATCAGTGCTAGCGGGGACAATGAGCAGTTCTTC
CAISASGDNEQFF
>TRBJ1-3|.|.|TRBV27
TGTGCCAGCAGTTTACAGGGGTCTGGAAACACCATATATTTT
CASSLQGSGNTIYF
>TRBJ2-5|.|.|TRBV4-2
TGTGCCAGCAGCCAAGATGGGCAGGGAGAGACCCAGTACTTC
CASSQDGQGETQYF
>TRBJ1-5|.|.|TRBV6-5
TGTGCCAGCAGCCCGGGGGGGCAAGATCAGCCCCAGCATTTT
CASSPGGQDQPQHF
>TRBJ2-3|.|.|TRBV19
TGTGCCAGTCGGTCAGATACGCAGTATTTT
CASRSDTQYF
>TRBJ2-3|TRBD1|.|TRBV27
TGTGCCAGCAGTTTATCAGGGGGCCCTTACGATACGCAGTATTTT
CASSLSGGPYDTQYF
>TRBJ1-2|.|once|TRBV2
TGTGCCAGCAGTGTTACCGGGTATGGCTACACCTTC
CASSVTGYGYTF
>TRBJ2-2|TRBD1|.|TRBV19
TGTGCCAGCACGAATATAGGACAGGGGATGGACGCCCCCGCCGGGGAGCTGTTTTTT
CASTNIGQGMDAPAGELFF
>TRBJ2-1|.|.|TRBV4-1
TGCGCCAGCAGCCAAGGGACAGTCCACAATGAGCAGTTCTTC
CASSQGTVHNEQFF
>TRBJ2-1|.|.|TRBV7-2
TGTGCCAGCAGCTTTAGAACAGGGGGGGGGAATGAGCAGTTCTTC
CASSFRTGGGNEQFF
>TRBJ1-1|TRBD1|.|TRBV13
TGTGCCAGCAGCTTAACCGGACAGGGGGCGCCTTGGGACACTGAAGCTTTCTTT
CASSLTGQGAPWDTEAFF
>TRBJ2-5|TRBD1|.|TRBV4-1
TGCGCCAGCAGCCACCCCGGGACAGGCACAGAGACCCAGTACTTC
CASSHPGTGTETQYF
>TRBJ2-2|TRBD1|.|TRBV27
TGTGCCAGCAGTTTATCGATCGGGACAGCAAACACCGGGGAGCTGTTTTTT
CASSLSIGTANTGELFF
>TRBJ1-2|.|.|TRBV11-3
TGTGCCAGCAGCTTGCGTCGGGACATCGGTGGCTACACCTTC
CASSLRRDIGGYTF
>TRBJ2-3|TRBD2|once|TRBV7-3
TGTGCCAGCAGTCGTGCGGGAGGGCCCACAGATACGCAGTATTTT
CASSRAGGPTDTQYF
>TRBJ1-2|TRBD1|.|TRBV11-3
TGTGCCAGCAGCCCCGGGACAGGGCTTGGCTACACCTTC
CASSPGTGLGYTF
>TRBJ2-3|.|.|TRBV5-1
TGCGCCAGCAGCTTGGAAGACATCCGCACAGATACGCAGTATTTT
CASSLEDIRTDTQYF
>TRBJ1-2|.|.|TRBV2
TGTGCCAGCACCCAGAAGGCACCTGGAGCTAACTATGGCTACACCTTC
CASTQKAPGANYGYTF
>TRBJ1-5|.|.|TRBV6-1
TGTGCCAGCAGTGAATCCAATCATCAGCCCCAGCATTTT
CASSESNHQPQHF
>TRBJ2-1|TRBD2|.|TRBV28
TGTGCCAGCAGTTTACTAGCGGGAGAAGGTGAGCAGTTCTTC
CASSLLAGEGEQFF
>TRBJ1-1|.|.|TRBV28
TGTGCCAGCAACGAGGTTGTGAACACTGAAGCTTTCTTT
CASNEVVNTEAFF
>TRBJ2-1|.|.|TRBV28
TGTGCCAGCAGTTCGTCTGGCGGGCGGAACCTTAATGAGCAGTTCTTC
CASSSSGGRNLNEQFF
>TRBJ2-3|.|.|TRBV4-1
TGCGCCAGCAGCCAAGCTGGAGGTTCCACAGATACGCAGTATTTT
CASSQAGGSTDTQYF
>TRBJ2-2|.|.|TRBV15
TGTGCCACCAGCAGAGATCGGAGAGTTTACACCGGGGAGCTGTTTTTT
CATSRDRRVYTGELFF
>TRBJ2-2|.|.|TRBV19
TGTGCCAGTAGCTTAGGAGGGCTCAGGGAGCTGTTTTTT
CASSLGGLRELFF
>TRBJ2-3|TRBD2|.|TRBV10-2
TGCGCCAGCAGTGAGGGGCTAGCGGTAGATACGCAGTATTTT
CASSEGLAVDTQYF
>TRBJ2-2|.|.|TRBV11-3
TGTGCCAGCTCACCTTTAAGGGGTAACACCGGGGAGCTGTTTTTT
CASSPLRGNTGELFF
>TRBJ1-4|.|once|TRBV19
TGTGCCAGTAGTCCCGGACAACTACCTGGAGGGGAAAAACTGTTTTTT
CASSPGQLPGGEKLFF
>TRBJ1-1|.|medium-sized|TRBV7-9
TGTGCCAGCAGCCCACAGGTCGGAAATTTCTTT
CASSPQVGNFF
>TRBJ2-5|TRBD2|.|TRBV15
TGTGCCACCAGCAGAGAGGCGGGAGGGCGCGCGGAGACCCAGTACTTC
CATSREAGGRAETQYF
>TRBJ1-1|.|.|TRBV7-2
TGTGCCAGCAGCTTAGGCCCGAATGGGGCGGGAACTGAAGCTTTCTTT
CASSLGPNGAGTEAFF
>TRBJ2-2|.|once|TRBV5-1
TGCGCCACCCGTCAGGATGGGCCCTCGAACACCGGGGAGCTGTTTTTT
CATRQDGPSNTGELFF
>TRBJ2-6|TRBD1|.|TRBV7-3
TGTGCCAGCAGCTTAAGGCAGGGGGCTGAAGGGGCCAACGTCCTGACTTTC
CASSLRQGAEGANVLTF
>TRBJ1-1|.|.|TRBV2
TGTGCCAGCAGTGATTCAGTCAGGACTGAAGCTTTCTTT
CASSDSVRTEAFF
>TRBJ2-5|.|.|TRBV5-8
TGTGCCAGCAGCTTCGGGGTGGGTCCAGAGACCCAGTACTTC
CASSFGVGPETQYF
>TRBJ2-7|.|.|TRBV7-9
TGTGCCAGCAGCCAACAACGAACCGGGACCTACGAGCAGTACTTC
CASSQQRTGTYEQYF
>TRBJ2-7|.|.|TRBV25-1
TGTGCCAGCAGTGGAAACAGGGCCGCGGCATGGGAGCAGTACTTC
CASSGNRAAAWEQYF
>TRBJ1-1|.|.|TRBV7-8
TGTGCCAGCAGCTTAGACAGTAACACTGAAGCTTTCTTT
CASSLDSNTEAFF
>TRBJ2-5|.|.|TRBV7-2
TGTGCCAGCAATACGGGCCAAGAGACCCAGTACTTC
CASNTGQETQYF
>TRBJ2-3|TRBD2|.|TRBV7-3
TGTGCCAGCAGCTTAAATGGACTAGCTGACACAGATACGCAGTATTTT
CASSLNGLADTDTQYF
>TRBJ1-2|.|once|TRBV18
TGTGCCAGCTCACCACCGGGACTATACTATGGCTACACCTTC
CASSPPGLYYGYTF
>TRBJ2-7|.|.|TRBV25-1
TGTGCCAGCAGTGGGTCGAGATACGAGCAGTACTTC
CASSGSRYEQYF
>TRBJ2-1|TRBD2|.|TRBV7-8
TGTGCCAGCGGCGGGAGGGCGATCCATGAGCAGTTCTTC
CASGGRAIHEQFF
>TRBJ1-3|.|.|TRBV6-5
TGTGCCAGCGGTTCCGGGGGGCAAGGAAACACCATATATTTT
CASGSGGQGNTIYF
>TRBJ1-2|.|.|TRBV19
TGTGCCAGTAGTACAGGGCCCTATGGCTACACCTTC
CASSTGPYGYTF
>TRBJ1-1|.|.|TRBV7-8
TGTGCCAGCAGCCCCGGACAGTCTACCCGGGCTTTCTTT
CASSPGQSTRAFF
>TRBJ2-1|.|once|TRBV6-5
TGTGCCAGCAGTTACTCGGGGGGTAGTAAGTACAATGAGCAGTTCTTC
CASSYSGGSKYNEQFF